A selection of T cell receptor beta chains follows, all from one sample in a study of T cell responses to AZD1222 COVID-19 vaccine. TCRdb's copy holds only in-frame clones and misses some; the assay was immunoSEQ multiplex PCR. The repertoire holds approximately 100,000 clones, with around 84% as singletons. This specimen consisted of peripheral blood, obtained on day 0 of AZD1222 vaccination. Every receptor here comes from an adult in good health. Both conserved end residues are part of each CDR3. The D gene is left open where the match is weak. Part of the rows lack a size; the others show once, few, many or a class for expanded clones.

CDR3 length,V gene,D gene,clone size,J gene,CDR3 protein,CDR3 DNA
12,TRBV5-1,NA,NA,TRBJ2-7,CASRRDSGSEYF,TGCGCCAGCAGGCGGGACAGCGGATCGGAGTACTTC
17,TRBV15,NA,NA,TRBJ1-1,CATSRGVGSLMNTEAFF,TGTGCCACCAGCAGAGGGGTCGGCAGTCTCATGAACACTGAAGCTTTCTTT
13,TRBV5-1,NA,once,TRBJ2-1,CASSLEISDEQFF,TGCGCCAGCAGCTTGGAAATAAGCGATGAGCAGTTCTTC
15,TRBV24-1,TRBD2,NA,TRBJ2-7,CATSDPTSGSYEQYF,TGTGCCACCAGTGATCCGACTAGCGGATCCTACGAGCAGTACTTC
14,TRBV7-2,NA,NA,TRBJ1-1,CASRPKGKDTEAFF,TGTGCCAGCAGACCAAAGGGGAAAGACACTGAAGCTTTCTTT
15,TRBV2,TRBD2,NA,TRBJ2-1,CASASGPFSYNEQFF,TGTGCCAGTGCTAGCGGACCCTTCTCCTACAATGAGCAGTTCTTC
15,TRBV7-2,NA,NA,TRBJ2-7,CASSFFGLSSYEQYF,TGTGCCAGCAGCTTTTTCGGCCTAAGCTCCTACGAGCAGTACTTC
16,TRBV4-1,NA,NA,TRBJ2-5,CASSLREGQGGETQYF,TGCGCCAGCAGCCTCCGGGAAGGGCAGGGAGGAGAGACCCAGTACTTC
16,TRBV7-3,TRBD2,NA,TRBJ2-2,CASSALAVREGGELFF,TGTGCCAGCAGCGCGCTAGCGGTACGAGAGGGCGGGGAGCTGTTTTTT
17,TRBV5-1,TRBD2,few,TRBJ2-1,CASSPGLAVGTYNEQFF,TGCGCCAGCAGCCCGGGACTAGCGGTAGGTACCTACAATGAGCAGTTCTTC
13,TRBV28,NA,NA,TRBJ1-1,CASRPGVGTEAFF,TGTGCCAGCAGACCGGGGGTGGGCACTGAAGCTTTCTTT
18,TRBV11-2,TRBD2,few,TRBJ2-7,CASSPIQGGLAGAYEQYF,TGTGCCAGCAGCCCCATCCAGGGGGGACTAGCGGGAGCCTACGAGCAGTACTTC
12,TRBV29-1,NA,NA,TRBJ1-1,CSVEDRTAKAFF,TGCAGCGTTGAAGATCGGACGGCCAAAGCTTTCTTT
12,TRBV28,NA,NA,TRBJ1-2,CASRTAAGGYTF,TGTGCCAGCAGGACAGCGGCGGGGGGCTACACCTTC
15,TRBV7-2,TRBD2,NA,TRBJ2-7,CASSLTSGTTYEQYF,TGTGCCAGCAGCTTGACTAGCGGGACTACCTACGAGCAGTACTTC
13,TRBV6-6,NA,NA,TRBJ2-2,CASMTGDTGELFF,TGTGCCAGCATGACGGGTGACACCGGGGAGCTGTTTTTT
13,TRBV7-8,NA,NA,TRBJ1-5,CASSFRVDQPQHF,TGTGCCAGCAGCTTCAGGGTTGATCAGCCCCAGCATTTT
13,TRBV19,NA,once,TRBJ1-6,CASSTAYISPLHF,TGTGCCAGTTCGACAGCCTATATTTCACCCCTCCACTTT
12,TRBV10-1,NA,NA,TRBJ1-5,CASSEGNQPQHF,TGCGCCAGCAGTGAGGGCAATCAGCCCCAGCATTTT
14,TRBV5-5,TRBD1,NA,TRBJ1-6,CASSMTGYNSPLHF,TGTGCCAGCAGCATGACAGGGTATAATTCACCCCTCCACTTT
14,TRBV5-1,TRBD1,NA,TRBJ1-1,CASNRGQLNTEAFF,TGCGCCAGCAACAGGGGACAGTTGAACACTGAAGCTTTCTTT
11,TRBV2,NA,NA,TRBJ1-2,CASRRRDGYTF,TGTGCCAGCAGAAGGAGGGATGGCTACACCTTC
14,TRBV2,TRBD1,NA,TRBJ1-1,CASSVRQGNTEAFF,TGTGCCAGCAGTGTGAGACAGGGAAACACTGAAGCTTTCTTT
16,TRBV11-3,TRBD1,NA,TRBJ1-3,CASSSGQGRTGNTIYF,TGTGCCAGCAGCTCGGGACAGGGACGGACTGGAAACACCATATATTTT
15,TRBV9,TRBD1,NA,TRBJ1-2,CASSIRDRGNYGYTF,TGTGCCAGCAGCATTAGGGACAGGGGGAACTATGGCTACACCTTC
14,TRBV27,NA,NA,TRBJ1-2,CASSQRSLFYGYTF,TGTGCCAGCAGCCAGAGGAGTCTTTTCTATGGCTACACCTTC
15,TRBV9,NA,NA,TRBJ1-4,CASSVSTGFNEKLFF,TGTGCCAGCAGCGTTTCGACAGGCTTTAATGAAAAACTGTTTTTT
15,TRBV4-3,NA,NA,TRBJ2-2,CASSQASGYTGELFF,TGCGCCAGCAGCCAAGCTTCGGGGTACACCGGGGAGCTGTTTTTT
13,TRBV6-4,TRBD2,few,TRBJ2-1,CASSQLAESEQFF,TGTGCCAGCAGCCAACTAGCGGAAAGTGAGCAGTTCTTC
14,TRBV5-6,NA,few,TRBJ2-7,CASSLTGQFYEQYF,TGTGCCAGCAGCTTGACGGGACAATTCTACGAGCAGTACTTC
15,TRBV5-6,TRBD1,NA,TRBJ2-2,CASSAGTGNTGELFF,TGTGCCAGCAGTGCGGGGACAGGGAACACCGGGGAGCTGTTTTTT
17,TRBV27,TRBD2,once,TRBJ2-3,CASSPGTSVVVRDTQYF,TGTGCCAGCAGTCCCGGGACTAGCGTTGTGGTTAGAGATACGCAGTATTTT
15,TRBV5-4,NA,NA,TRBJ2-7,CASSLDSGLTYEQYF,TGTGCCAGCAGCTTGGATAGCGGACTGACCTACGAGCAGTACTTC
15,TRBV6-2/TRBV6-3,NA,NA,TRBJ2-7,CASSYRPDSPYEQYF,TGTGCCAGCAGTTACCGACCTGACAGCCCCTACGAGCAGTACTTC
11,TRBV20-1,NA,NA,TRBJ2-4,CSAGPKNIQYF,TGCAGTGCGGGACCCAAAAACATTCAGTACTTC
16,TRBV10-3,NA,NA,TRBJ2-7,CAISGAGATSSYEQYF,TGTGCCATCAGTGGGGCAGGGGCGACCTCTTCCTACGAGCAGTACTTC
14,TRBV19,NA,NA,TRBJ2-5,CASSIGTPQETQYF,TGTGCCAGTAGTATCGGGACTCCTCAAGAGACCCAGTACTTC
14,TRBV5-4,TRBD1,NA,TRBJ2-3,CASSLGGQGDTQYF,TGTGCCAGCAGCTTGGGCGGACAGGGGGATACGCAGTATTTT
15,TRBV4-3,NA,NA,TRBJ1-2,CASSQDMGPEYGYTF,TGCGCCAGCAGCCAAGATATGGGACCGGAGTATGGCTACACCTTC
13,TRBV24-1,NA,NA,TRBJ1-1,CATRAALNTEAFF,TGTGCCACTAGGGCGGCCTTGAACACTGAAGCTTTCTTT
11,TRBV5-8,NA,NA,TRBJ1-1,CASSPGYKAFF,TGTGCCAGCAGCCCAGGGTACAAAGCTTTCTTT
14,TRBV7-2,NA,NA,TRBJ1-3,CASSLDSVGNTIYF,TGTGCCAGCAGCTTAGACTCGGTCGGAAACACCATATATTTT
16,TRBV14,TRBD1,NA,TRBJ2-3,CASSQGTGEGADTQYF,TGTGCCAGCAGCCAAGGTACAGGGGAAGGAGCAGATACGCAGTATTTT
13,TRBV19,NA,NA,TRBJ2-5,CASSIGAGETQYF,TGTGCCAGTAGTATCGGGGCGGGAGAGACCCAGTACTTC
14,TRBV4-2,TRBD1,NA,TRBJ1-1,CASSDDQYRGEAFF,TGTGCCAGCAGCGACGACCAATACAGGGGAGAAGCTTTCTTT
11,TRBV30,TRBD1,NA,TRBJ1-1,CAWSDRGPAFF,TGTGCCTGGAGTGACAGGGGGCCAGCTTTCTTT
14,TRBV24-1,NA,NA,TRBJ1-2,CATSIYRRDYGYTF,TGTGCCACCAGTATATACAGGCGGGACTATGGCTACACCTTC
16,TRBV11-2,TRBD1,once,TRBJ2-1,CASSLMGQGSYNEQFF,TGTGCCAGCAGCTTAATGGGACAGGGGTCCTACAATGAGCAGTTCTTC
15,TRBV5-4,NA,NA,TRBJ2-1,CASSFRISSYNEQFF,TGTGCCAGCAGCTTCCGGATCAGCTCCTACAATGAGCAGTTCTTC
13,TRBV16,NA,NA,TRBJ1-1,CASSQSKVTEAFF,TGTGCCAGCAGCCAATCAAAGGTTACTGAAGCTTTCTTT
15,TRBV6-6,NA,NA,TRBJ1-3,CASRGSGDSGNTIYF,TGTGCCAGCAGAGGATCCGGCGACTCTGGAAACACCATATATTTT
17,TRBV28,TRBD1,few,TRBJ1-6,CASTLPGQGSYNSPLHF,TGTGCCAGCACCCTCCCGGGACAGGGCTCCTATAATTCACCCCTCCACTTT
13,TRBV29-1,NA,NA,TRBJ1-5,CSVSGDSNQPQHF,TGCAGCGTTTCGGGTGATAGCAATCAGCCCCAGCATTTT